Described below is a single T cell receptor (beta chain) sequence and its context. The data belong to a study of Graves' ophthalmopathy and Graves' hyperthyroidism. V lost 7 bases and J lost 7; bases outside the gene matches: 5. Germline values: CDR1 DFQATT, CDR2 SNEGSKA (reference sequence). This CDR3 has 12 amino acids. TCR beta CDR3 regions were amplified from RNA transcripts. An initial RT-PCR round employing HTBI primers preceded a second-round multiplex PCR. From the multiplex PCR reads, TCRdb called clonotypes with MiXCR, one entry per CDR3 protein. This sample has about 1.1 million distinct CDR3 sequences; less than 45% occur once, and the top ten carry 8.5% to 14%.

The chain has TRBV20-1 and TRBJ1-4, with TRBD1 matching over 8 bases. The sequencing input was peripheral blood or thyroid tissue (not recorded which). This clonotype was sampled from an adult man with Graves' hyperthyroidism. CDR3 bases: TGCAGTGGAGGACAGGGCTTTGAAAAACTGTTTTTT. It is translated as CSGGQGFEKLFF.